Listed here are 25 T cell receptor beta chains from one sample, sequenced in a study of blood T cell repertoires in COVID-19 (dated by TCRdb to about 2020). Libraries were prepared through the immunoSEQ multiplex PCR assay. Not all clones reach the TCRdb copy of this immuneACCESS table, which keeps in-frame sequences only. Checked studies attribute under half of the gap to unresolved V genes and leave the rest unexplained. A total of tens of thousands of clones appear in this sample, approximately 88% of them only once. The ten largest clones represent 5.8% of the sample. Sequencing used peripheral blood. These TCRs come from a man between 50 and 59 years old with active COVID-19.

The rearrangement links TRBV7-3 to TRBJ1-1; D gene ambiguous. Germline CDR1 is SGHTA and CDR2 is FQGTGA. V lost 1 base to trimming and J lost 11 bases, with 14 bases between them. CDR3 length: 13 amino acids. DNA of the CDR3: TGTGCCAGCAGCTTAAATCCCGGAGCGCGGGCTTTCTTT. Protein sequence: CASSLNPGARAFF. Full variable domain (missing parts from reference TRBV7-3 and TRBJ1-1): GAGVSQTPSNKVTEKGKYVELRCDPISGHTALYWYRQSLGQGPEFLIYFQGTGAADDSGLPNDRFFAVRPEGSVSTLKIQRTERGDSAVYLCASSLNPGARAFFGQGTRLTVV.

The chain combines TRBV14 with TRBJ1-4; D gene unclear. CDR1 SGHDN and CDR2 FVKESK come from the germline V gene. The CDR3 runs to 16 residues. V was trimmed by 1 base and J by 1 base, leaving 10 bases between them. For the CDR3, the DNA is TGTGCCAGCAGCCAAGCCCGTCGCGGAACTAATGAAAAACTGTTTTTT. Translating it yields CASSQARRGTNEKLFF.

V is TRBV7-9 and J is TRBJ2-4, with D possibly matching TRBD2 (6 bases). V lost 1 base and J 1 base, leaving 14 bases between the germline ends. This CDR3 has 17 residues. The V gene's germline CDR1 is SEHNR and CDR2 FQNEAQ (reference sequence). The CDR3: CASSLVGSRGAKNIQYF. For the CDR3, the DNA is TGTGCCAGCAGCTTAGTGGGATCTCGGGGGGCCAAAAACATTCAGTACTTC.

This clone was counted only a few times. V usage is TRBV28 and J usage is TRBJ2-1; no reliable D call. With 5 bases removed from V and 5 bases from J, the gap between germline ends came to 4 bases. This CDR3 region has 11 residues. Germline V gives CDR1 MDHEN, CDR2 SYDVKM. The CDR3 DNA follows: TGTGCCAGCAGTCGTCACAATGAGCAGTTCTTC. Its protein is CASSRHNEQFF.

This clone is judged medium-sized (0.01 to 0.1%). DNA of the CDR3: TGTGCCAGCAGTGAATCCGGGAGGGAAACCGGGGAGCTGTTTTTT. The encoded protein is CASSESGRETGELFF. The chain employs TRBV25-1 and TRBJ2-2, with 8 bases fitting TRBD2. The germline CDR1 and CDR2 sequences are MGHDK and SYGVNS. V gave up 1 base and J gave up 5 bases; unmatched junction bases: 3. The CDR3 consists of 15 residues.

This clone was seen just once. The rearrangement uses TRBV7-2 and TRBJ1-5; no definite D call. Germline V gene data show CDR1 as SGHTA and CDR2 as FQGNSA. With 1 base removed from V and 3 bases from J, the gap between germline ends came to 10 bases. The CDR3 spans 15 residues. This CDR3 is CASSLVEGNNQPQHF. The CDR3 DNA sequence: TGTGCCAGCAGCTTAGTAGAGGGTAACAATCAGCCCCAGCATTTT.

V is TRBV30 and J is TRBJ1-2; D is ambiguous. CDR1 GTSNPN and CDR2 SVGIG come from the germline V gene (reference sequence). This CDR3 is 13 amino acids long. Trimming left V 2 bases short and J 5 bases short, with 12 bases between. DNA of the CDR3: TGTGCCTGGAGTCTGGCTCGAGGGTATGGCTACACCTTC. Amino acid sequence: CAWSLARGYGYTF.

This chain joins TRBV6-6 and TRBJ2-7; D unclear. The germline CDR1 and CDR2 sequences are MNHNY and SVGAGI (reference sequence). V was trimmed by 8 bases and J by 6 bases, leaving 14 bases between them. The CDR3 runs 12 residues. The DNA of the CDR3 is TGTGCCAGCGGATACAGTCCTGGCGAGCAGTACTTC. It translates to CASGYSPGEQYF.

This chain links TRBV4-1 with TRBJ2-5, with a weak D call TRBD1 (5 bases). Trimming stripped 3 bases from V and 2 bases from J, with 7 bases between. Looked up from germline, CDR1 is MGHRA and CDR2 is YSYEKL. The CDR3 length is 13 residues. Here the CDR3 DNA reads TGCGCCAGCAGCCAGGGGCGTCAAGAGACCCAGTACTTC. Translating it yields CASSQGRQETQYF.

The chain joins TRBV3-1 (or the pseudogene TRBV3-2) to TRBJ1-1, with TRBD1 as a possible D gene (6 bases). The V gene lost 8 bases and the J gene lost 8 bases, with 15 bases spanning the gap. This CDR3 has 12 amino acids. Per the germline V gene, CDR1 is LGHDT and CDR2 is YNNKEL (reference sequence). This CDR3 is CASRKEQGEAFF. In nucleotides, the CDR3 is TGTGCCAGCCGAAAGGAACAGGGAGAAGCTTTCTTT.

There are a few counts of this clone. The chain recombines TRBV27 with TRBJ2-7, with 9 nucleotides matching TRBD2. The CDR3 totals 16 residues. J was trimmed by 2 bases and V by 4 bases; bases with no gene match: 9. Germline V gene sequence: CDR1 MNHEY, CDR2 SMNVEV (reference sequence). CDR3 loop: CASSSPEAGGPYEQYF. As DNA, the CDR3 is TGTGCCAGCAGTTCTCCGGAGGCGGGAGGGCCCTACGAGCAGTACTTC.

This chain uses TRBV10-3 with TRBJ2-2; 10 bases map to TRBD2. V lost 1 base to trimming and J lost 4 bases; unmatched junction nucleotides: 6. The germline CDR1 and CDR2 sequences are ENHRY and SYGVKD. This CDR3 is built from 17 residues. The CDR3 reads CAISEWLAGEGTGELFF. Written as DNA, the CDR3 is TGTGCCATCAGTGAGTGGCTAGCGGGAGAGGGCACCGGGGAGCTGTTTTTT.

This chain's CDR3 is CASSYGLAGGPGASEQFF. CDR3 bases: TGTGCCAGCAGTTACGGGCTAGCGGGAGGGCCCGGGGCTTCTGAGCAGTTCTTC. This chain connects TRBV6-2 or TRBV6-3 to TRBJ2-1; 12 bases fit TRBD2. The CDR3 has 18 residues. Per the germline V gene, CDR1 is MNHEY and CDR2 is SVGEGT. Unmatched junction bases numbered 14, after V lost 2 bases and J lost 9 bases.

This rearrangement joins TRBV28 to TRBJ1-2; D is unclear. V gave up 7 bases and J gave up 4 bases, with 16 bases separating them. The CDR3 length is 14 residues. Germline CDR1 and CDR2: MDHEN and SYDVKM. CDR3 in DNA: TGTGCCAGCACTCCAGGAGGGCGTATCTATGGCTACACCTTC. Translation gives CASTPGGRIYGYTF.

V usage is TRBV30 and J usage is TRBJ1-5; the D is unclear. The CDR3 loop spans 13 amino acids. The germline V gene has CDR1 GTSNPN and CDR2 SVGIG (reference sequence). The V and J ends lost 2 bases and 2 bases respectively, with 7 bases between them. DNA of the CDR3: TGTGCCTGGAGTTTCGGAGGCAATCAGCCCCAGCATTTT. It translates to CAWSFGGNQPQHF.

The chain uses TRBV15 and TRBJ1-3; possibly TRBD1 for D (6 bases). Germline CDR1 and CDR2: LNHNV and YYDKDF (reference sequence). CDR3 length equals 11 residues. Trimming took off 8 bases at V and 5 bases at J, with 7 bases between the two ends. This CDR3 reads CATQGRNTIYF. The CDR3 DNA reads TGTGCCACCCAGGGGAGAAACACCATATATTTT.

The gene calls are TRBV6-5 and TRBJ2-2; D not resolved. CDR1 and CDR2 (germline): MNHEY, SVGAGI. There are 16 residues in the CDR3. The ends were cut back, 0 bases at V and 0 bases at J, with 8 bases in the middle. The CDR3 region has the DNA TGTGCCAGCAGTTACTCACAGACCTCGAACACCGGGGAGCTGTTTTTT. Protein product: CASSYSQTSNTGELFF.

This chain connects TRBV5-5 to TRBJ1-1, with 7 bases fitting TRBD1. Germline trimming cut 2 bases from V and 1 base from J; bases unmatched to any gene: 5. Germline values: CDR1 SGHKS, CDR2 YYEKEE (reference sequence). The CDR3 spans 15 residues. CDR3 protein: CASSFRTGWNTEAFF. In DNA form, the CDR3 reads TGTGCCAGCAGCTTTCGGACAGGTTGGAACACTGAAGCTTTCTTT.

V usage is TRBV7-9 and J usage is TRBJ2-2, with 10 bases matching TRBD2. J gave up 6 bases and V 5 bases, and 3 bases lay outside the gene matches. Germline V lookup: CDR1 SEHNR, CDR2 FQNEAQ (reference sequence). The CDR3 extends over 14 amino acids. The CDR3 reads CASSIGTSAGELFF. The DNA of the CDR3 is TGTGCCAGCAGCATAGGGACTAGCGCCGGGGAGCTGTTTTTT.

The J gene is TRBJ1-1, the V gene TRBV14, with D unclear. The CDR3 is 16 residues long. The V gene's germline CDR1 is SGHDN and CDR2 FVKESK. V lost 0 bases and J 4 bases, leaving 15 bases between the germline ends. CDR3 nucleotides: TGTGCCAGCAGCCAAGATCAGCGGATTAGGACCACTGAAGCTTTCTTT. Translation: CASSQDQRIRTTEAFF. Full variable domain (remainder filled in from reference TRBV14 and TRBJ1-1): EAGVTQFPSHSVIEKGQTVTLRCDPISGHDNLYWYRRVMGKEIKFLLHFVKESKQDESGMPNNRFLAERTGGTYSTLKVQPAELEDSGVYFCASSQDQRIRTTEAFFGQGTRLTVV.

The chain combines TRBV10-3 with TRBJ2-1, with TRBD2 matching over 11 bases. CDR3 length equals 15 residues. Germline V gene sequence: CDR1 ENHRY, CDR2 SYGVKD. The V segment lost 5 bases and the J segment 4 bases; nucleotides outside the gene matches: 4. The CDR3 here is CAISTSGSPYNEQFF. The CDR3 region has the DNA TGTGCCATCAGTACTAGCGGGAGTCCGTACAATGAGCAGTTCTTC.

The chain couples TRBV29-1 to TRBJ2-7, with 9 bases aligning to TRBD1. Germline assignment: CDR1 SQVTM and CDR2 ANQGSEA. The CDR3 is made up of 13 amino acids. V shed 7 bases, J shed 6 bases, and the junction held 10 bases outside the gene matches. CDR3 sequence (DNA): TGCAGCGGGGCGGGACAGGGAAGAGGCGAGCAGTACTTC. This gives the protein CSGAGQGRGEQYF.

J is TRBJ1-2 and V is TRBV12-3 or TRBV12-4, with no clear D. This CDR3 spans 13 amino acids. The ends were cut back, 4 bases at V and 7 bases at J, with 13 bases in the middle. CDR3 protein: CASSSNNIFGYTF. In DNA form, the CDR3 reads TGTGCCAGCAGTTCCAACAATATTTTTGGCTACACCTTC.

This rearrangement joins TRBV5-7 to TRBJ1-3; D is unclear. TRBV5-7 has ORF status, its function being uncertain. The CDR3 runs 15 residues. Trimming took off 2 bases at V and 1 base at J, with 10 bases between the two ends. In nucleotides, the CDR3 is TGTGCCAGCAGCTTCCCAGGAGGGTCTGGAAACACCATATATTTT. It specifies CASSFPGGSGNTIYF.

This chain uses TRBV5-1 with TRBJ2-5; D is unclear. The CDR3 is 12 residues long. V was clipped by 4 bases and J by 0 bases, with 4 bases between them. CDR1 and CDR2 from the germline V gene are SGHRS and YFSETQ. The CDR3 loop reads CASSPDQETQYF. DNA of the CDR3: TGCGCCAGCAGCCCCGACCAAGAGACCCAGTACTTC.